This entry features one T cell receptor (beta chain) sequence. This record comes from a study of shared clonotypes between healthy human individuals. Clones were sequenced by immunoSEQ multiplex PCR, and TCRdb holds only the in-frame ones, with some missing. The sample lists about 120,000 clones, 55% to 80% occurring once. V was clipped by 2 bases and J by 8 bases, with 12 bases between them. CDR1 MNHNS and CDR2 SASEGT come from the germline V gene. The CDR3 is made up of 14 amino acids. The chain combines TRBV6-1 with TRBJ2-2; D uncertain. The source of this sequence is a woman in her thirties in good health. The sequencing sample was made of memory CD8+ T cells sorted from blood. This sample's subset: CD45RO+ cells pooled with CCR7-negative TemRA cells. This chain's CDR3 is CASSELTDGGELFF. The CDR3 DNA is TGTGCCAGCAGTGAACTGACCGATGGGGGGGAGCTGTTTTTT.